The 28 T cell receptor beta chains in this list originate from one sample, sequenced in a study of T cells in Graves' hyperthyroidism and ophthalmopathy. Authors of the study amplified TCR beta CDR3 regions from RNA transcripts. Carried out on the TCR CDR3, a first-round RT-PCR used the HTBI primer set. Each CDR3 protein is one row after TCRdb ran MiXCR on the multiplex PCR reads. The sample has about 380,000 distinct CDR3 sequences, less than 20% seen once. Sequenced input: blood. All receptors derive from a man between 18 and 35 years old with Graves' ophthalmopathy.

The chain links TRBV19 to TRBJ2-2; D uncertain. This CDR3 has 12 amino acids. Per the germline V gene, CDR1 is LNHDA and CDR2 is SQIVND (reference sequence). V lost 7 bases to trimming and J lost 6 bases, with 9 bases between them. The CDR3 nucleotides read TGTGCCAGTACGACCCGCCCCGGGGAGCTGTTTTTT. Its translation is CASTTRPGELFF.

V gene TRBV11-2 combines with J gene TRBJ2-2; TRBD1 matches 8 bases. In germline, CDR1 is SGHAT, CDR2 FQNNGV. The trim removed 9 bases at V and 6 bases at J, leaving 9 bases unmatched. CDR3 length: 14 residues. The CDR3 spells CASHMDRVAGELFF. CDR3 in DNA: TGTGCCAGTCACATGGACAGGGTCGCCGGGGAGCTGTTTTTT.

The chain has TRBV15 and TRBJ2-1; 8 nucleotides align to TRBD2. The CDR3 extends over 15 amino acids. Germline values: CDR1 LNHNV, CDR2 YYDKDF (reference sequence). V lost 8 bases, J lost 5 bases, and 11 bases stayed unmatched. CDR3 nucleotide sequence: TGTGCCACCGATAGCGGGGCGACAGAAAACAATGAGCAGTTCTTC. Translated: CATDSGATENNEQFF.

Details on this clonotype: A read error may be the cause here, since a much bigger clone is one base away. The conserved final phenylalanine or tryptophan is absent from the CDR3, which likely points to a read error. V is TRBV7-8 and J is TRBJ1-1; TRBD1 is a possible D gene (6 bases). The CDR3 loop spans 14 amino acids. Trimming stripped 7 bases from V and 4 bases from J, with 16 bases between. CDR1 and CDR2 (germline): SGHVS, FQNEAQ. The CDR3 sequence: CASNEPGQITEAFL. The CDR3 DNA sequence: TGTGCCAGCAACGAGCCCGGACAGATCACTGAAGCTTTCCTT.

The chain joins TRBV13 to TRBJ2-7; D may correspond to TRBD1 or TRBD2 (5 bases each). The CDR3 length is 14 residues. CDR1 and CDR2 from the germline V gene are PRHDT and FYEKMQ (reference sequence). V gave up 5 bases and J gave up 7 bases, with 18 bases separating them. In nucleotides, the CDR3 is TGTGCCAGCAGCCCCAGGCCTGGGGGATGGGAGCAGTACTTC. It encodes CASSPRPGGWEQYF.

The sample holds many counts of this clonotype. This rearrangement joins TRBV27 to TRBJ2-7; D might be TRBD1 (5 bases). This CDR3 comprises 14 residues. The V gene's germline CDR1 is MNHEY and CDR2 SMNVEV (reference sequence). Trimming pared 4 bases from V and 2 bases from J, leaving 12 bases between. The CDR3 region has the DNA TGTGCCAGCAGTTCGTTCCAGGGCCCCTACGAGCAGTACTTC. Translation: CASSSFQGPYEQYF.

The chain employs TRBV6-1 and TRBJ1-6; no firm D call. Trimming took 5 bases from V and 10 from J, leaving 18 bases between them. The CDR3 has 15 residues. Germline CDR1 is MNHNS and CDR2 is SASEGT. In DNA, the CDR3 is TGTGCCAGCAGTTTACCGGGCCCCGAGGGATCACCCCTCCACTTT. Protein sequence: CASSLPGPEGSPLHF.

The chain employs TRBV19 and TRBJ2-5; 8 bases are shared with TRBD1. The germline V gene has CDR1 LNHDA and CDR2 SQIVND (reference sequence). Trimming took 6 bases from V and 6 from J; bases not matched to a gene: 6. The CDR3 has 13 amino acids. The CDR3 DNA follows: TGTGCCAGTAGCTGGACAGGGATACAGACCCAGTACTTC. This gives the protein CASSWTGIQTQYF.

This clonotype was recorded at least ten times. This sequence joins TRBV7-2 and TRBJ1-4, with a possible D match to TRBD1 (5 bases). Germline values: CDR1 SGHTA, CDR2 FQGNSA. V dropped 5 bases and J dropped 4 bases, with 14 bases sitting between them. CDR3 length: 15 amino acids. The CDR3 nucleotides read TGTGCCAGCAGCACTTACCCGCAGGGTAATGAAAAACTGTTTTTT. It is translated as CASSTYPQGNEKLFF.

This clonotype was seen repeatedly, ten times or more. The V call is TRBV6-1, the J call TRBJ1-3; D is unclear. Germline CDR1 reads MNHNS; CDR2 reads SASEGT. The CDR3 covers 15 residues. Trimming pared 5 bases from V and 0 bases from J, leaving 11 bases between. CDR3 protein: CASSYARSSGNTIYF. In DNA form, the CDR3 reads TGTGCCAGCAGTTACGCGCGGAGCTCTGGAAACACCATATATTTT.

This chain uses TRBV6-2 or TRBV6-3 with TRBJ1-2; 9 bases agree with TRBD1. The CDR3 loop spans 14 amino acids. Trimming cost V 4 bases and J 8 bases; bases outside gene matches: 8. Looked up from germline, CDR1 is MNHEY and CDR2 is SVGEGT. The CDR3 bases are TGTGCCAGCAGTTCGACTGGACAGGGGAAGGGCTACACCTTC. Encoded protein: CASSSTGQGKGYTF.

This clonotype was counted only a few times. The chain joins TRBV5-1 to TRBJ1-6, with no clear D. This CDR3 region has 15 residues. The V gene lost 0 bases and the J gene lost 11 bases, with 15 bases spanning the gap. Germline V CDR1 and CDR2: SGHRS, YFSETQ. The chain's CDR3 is CASSLGGETRAPLHF. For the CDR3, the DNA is TGCGCCAGCAGCTTGGGTGGGGAGACTCGTGCACCCCTCCACTTT.

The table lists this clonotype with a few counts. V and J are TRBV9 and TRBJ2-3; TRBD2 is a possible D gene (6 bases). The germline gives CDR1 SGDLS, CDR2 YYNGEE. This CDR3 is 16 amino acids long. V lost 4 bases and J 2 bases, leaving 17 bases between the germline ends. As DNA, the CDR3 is TGTGCCAGCAGCCCTACCAGCGGGTCATACACAGATACGCAGTATTTT. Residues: CASSPTSGSYTDTQYF.

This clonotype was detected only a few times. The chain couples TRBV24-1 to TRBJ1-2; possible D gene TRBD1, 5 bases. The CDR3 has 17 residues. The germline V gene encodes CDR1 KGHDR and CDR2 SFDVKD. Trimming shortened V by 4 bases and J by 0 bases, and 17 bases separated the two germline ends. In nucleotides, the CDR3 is TGTGCCACCAGTGACTCCGGGAACCAAGGGGCTAACTATGGCTACACCTTC. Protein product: CATSDSGNQGANYGYTF.

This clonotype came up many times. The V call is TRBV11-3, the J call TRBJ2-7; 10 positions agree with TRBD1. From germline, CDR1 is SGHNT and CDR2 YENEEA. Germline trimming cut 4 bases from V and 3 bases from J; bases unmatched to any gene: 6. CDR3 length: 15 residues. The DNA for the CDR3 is TGTGCCAGCAGCTCACCGGGACAGGGGATCTACGAGCAGTACTTC. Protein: CASSSPGQGIYEQYF. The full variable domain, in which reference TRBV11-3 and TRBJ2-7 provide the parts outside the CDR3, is EAGVVQSPRYKIIEKKQPVAFWCNPISGHNTLYWYLQNLGQGPELLIRYENEEAVDDSQLPKDRFSAERLKGVDSTLKIQPAELGDSAVYLCASSSPGQGIYEQYFGPGTRLTVT.

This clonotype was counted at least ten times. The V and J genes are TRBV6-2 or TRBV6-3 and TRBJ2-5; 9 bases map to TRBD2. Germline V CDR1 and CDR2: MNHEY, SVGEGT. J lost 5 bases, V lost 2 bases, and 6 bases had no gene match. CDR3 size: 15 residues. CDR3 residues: CASSYGGGAGETQYF. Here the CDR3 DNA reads TGTGCCAGCAGTTACGGCGGGGGGGCCGGGGAGACCCAGTACTTC.

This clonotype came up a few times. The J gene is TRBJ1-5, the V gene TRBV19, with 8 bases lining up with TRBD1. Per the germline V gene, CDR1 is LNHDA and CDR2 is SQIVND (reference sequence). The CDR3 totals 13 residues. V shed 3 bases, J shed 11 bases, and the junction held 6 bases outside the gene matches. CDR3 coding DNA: TGTGCCAGTAGTATCACCGCACAGGGGGCCCAGCATTTT. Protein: CASSITAQGAQHF.

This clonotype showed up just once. CDR3 nucleotide sequence: TGTGCCAGCAGCTTAGTATGGCCGGAGACCCAGTACTTC. This translates into CASSLVWPETQYF. The chain uses TRBV11-2 and TRBJ2-5; D gene unclear. The germline CDR1 and CDR2 sequences are SGHAT and FQNNGV. V was shortened by 1 base and J by 5 bases, with 8 bases between the two germline ends. CDR3 length equals 13 residues.

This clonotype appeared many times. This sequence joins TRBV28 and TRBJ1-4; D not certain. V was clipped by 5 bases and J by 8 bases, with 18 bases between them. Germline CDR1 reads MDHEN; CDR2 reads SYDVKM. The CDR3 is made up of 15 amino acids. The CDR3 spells CASSPRPPLDEKLFF. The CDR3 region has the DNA TGTGCCAGCAGTCCCCGCCCCCCCCTGGACGAAAAACTGTTTTTT. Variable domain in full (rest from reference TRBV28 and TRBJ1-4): DVKVTQSSRYLVKRTGEKVFLECVQDMDHENMFWYRQDPGLGLRLIYFSYDVKMKEKGDIPEGYSVSREKKERFSLILESASTNQTSMYLCASSPRPPLDEKLFFGSGTQLSVL.

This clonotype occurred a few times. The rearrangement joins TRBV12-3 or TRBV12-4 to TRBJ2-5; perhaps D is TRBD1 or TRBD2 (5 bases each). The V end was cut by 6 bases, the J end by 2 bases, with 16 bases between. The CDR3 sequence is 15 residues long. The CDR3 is CASSLSQRGQETQYF. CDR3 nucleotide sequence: TGTGCCAGCAGCCTTTCCCAGAGGGGACAAGAGACCCAGTACTTC.

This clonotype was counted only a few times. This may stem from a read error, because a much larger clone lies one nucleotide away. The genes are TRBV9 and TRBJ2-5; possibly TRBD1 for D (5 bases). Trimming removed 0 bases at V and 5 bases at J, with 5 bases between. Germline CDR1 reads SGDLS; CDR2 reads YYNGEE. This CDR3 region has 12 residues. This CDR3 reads CASSVEGETQYF. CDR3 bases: TGTGCCAGCAGCGTAGAGGGGGAGACCCAGTACTTC.

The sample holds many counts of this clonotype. CDR3 sequence reads: CASRAGTGFSYEQYF. In nucleotides, the CDR3 is TGTGCCAGCAGGGCGGGGACAGGGTTCTCCTACGAGCAGTACTTC. The chain links TRBV6-1 to TRBJ2-7; 9 bases match TRBD1. This CDR3 has 15 amino acids. The V gene end was trimmed by 6 bases and the J gene end by 0 bases; junction bases not matched to a gene: 6. Germline V lookup: CDR1 MNHNS, CDR2 SASEGT.

CDR3 nucleotide sequence: TGCAGTGCTCCGACCGGGACGTCGGGTGAAAAACTGTTTTTT. Translation: CSAPTGTSGEKLFF. The chain combines TRBV20-1 with TRBJ1-4; possible D gene TRBD1, 5 bases. CDR1 is DFQATT, CDR2 SNEGSKA, per germline (reference sequence). V was clipped by 5 bases and J by 7 bases, with 17 bases between them. The CDR3 totals 14 residues.

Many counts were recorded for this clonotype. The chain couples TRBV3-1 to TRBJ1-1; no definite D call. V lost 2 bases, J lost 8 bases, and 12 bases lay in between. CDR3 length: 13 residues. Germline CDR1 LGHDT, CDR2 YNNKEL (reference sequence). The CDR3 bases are TGTGCCAGCAGCCAATATCGGACGGGAGAAGCTTTCTTT. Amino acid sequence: CASSQYRTGEAFF.

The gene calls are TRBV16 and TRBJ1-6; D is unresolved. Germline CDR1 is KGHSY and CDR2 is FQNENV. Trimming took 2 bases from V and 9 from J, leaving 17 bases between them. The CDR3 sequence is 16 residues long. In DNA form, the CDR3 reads TGTGCCAGCAGCCAAGGGCGGAAATCTTCAGGTTCACCCCTCCACTTT. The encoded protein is CASSQGRKSSGSPLHF.

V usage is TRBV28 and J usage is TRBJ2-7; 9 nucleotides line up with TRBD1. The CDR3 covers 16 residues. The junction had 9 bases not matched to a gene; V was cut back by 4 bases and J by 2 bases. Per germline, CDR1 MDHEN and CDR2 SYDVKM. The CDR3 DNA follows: TGTGCCAGCAGTTCCCTCGGGACAGGGATCCCCTACGAGCAGTACTTC. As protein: CASSSLGTGIPYEQYF.

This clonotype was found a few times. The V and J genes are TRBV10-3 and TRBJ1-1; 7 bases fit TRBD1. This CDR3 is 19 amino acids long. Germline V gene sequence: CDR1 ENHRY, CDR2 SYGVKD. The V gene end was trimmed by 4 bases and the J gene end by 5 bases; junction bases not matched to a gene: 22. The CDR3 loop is CAISAGNPYKGAMRTEAFF. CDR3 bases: TGTGCCATCAGTGCTGGGAACCCATACAAGGGGGCGATGAGGACTGAAGCTTTCTTT.

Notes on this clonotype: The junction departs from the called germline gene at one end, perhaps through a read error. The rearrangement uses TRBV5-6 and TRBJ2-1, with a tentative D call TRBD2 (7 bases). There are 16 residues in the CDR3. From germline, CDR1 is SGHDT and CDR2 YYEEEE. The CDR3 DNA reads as TGTGCCAGCAGCCCTGGAGTGGGGGGGCCCAGAAATGAGCAGTCCTTC. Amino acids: CASSPGVGGPRNEQSF.